This T cell receptor (beta chain) was sequenced for a study of OX40 agonist ivuxolimab in advanced cancers. Overall study: Patients were treated with ivuxolimab, an agonistic anti-OX40 (CD134) antibody.

Using immunoSEQ multiplex PCR, the repertoire was profiled, and TCRdb retains in-frame clones only, with some absent. The top ten clones hold 8.7% of a sample with approximately 54,000 clones, more than 85% of them seen once. The CDR3 sequence is 14 residues long. V lost 1 base to trimming and J lost 10 bases, with 14 bases between them. The germline CDR1 and CDR2 sequences are MGHDK and SYGVNS. The V call is TRBV25-1, the J call TRBJ2-1, with D possibly matching TRBD2 (5 bases). The clonotype comes from an adult with an advanced solid tumor such as melanoma, head and neck, liver or kidney cancer. The input for sequencing was CD4+ or CD8+ T cells sorted from blood, taken in a trial of the OX40 agonist ivuxolimab. This CDR3 is CASSEFEEAREQFF. In DNA form, the CDR3 reads TGTGCCAGCAGTGAATTCGAGGAGGCACGGGAGCAGTTCTTC.